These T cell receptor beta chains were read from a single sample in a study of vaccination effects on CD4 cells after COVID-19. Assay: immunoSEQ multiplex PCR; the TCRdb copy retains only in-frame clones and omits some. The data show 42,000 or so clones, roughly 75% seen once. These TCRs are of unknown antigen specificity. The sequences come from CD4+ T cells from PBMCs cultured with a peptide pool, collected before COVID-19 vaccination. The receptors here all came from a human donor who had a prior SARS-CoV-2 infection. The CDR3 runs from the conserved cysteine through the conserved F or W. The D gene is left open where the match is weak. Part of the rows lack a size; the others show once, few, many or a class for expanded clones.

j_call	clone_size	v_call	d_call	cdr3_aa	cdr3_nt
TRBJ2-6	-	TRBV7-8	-	CASTRRANVLTF	TGTGCCAGCACCCGCCGGGCCAACGTCCTGACTTTC
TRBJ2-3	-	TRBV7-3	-	CASSSGPLDTQYF	TGTGCCAGCAGCTCAGGGCCTCTAGATACGCAGTATTTT
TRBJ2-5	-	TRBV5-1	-	CASSLAEGLTQYF	TGCGCCAGCAGCTTGGCCGAGGGACTCACCCAGTACTTC
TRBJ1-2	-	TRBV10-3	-	CAINGPEGGYTF	TGTGCCATCAATGGCCCGGAGGGTGGCTACACCTTC
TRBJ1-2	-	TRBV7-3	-	CASSPTDGYGYTF	TGTGCCAGCAGCCCCACGGACGGCTATGGCTACACCTTC
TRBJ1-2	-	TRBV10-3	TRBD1	CAISDYRGFYTF	TGTGCCATCAGTGACTACAGGGGCTTCTACACCTTC
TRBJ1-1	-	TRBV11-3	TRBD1	CASSLTGVNTEAFF	TGTGCCAGCAGCTTGACAGGGGTGAACACTGAAGCTTTCTTT
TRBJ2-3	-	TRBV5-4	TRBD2	CASSYYTSGTDTQYF	TGTGCCAGCAGCTACTACACTAGCGGCACAGATACGCAGTATTTT
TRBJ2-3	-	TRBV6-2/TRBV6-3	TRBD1	CASSSLRWTGLDTQYF	TGTGCCAGCAGTTCGCTACGCTGGACAGGCTTAGATACGCAGTATTTT
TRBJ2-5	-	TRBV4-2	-	CASSQDGTREGETQYF	TGTGCCAGCAGCCAAGATGGTACAAGAGAGGGGGAGACCCAGTACTTC
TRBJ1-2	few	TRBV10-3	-	CAISESYTRYGYTF	TGTGCCATCAGTGAGTCGTATACAAGATATGGCTACACCTTC
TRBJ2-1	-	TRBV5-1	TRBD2	CASSPGTSAADEQFF	TGCGCCAGCAGCCCTGGGACTAGCGCCGCCGATGAGCAGTTCTTC
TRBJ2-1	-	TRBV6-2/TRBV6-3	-	CASSYRGPVLDEQFF	TGTGCCAGCAGTTACCGCGGGCCGGTGTTGGATGAGCAGTTCTTC
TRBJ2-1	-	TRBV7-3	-	CASSFTPSSYNEQFF	TGTGCCAGCAGCTTCACCCCCAGCTCCTACAATGAGCAGTTCTTC
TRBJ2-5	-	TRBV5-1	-	CASSPPPGHKEETQYF	TGCGCCAGCAGTCCCCCCCCGGGACATAAAGAAGAGACCCAGTACTTC
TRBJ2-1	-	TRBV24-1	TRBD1	CATSDSHTGGQNNEQFF	TGTGCCACCAGTGATTCCCATACAGGGGGCCAAAACAATGAGCAGTTCTTC
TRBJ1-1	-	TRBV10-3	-	CAIKRGNTEAFF	TGTGCCATCAAGCGGGGGAACACTGAAGCTTTCTTT
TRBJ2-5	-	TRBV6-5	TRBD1	CASRTQGETQYF	TGTGCCAGCAGGACACAGGGGGAGACCCAGTACTTC
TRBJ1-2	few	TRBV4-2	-	CASSQDAYGYTF	TGTGCCAGCAGCCAAGACGCGTATGGCTACACCTTC
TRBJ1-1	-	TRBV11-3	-	CASSFEVNTEAFF	TGTGCCAGCAGCTTCGAGGTGAACACTGAAGCTTTCTTT
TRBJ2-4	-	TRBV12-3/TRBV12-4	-	CASSLMGNIQYF	TGTGCCAGCAGTTTAATGGGTAACATTCAGTACTTC
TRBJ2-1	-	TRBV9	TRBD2	CASSAGLAGAEQFF	TGTGCCAGCAGCGCAGGACTAGCGGGAGCTGAGCAGTTCTTC
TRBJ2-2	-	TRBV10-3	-	CAMRGPRSTGELFF	TGTGCCATGCGGGGCCCCAGGTCAACCGGGGAGCTGTTTTTT
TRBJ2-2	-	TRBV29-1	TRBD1	CSVIGTGNTGELFF	TGCAGCGTAATCGGGACAGGGAACACCGGGGAGCTGTTTTTT
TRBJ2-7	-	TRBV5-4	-	CASSSSETGSYEQYF	TGTGCCAGCAGCTCGAGTGAGACCGGAAGCTACGAGCAGTACTTC
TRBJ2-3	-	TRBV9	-	CASSLSGDTQYF	TGTGCCAGCAGCCTAAGCGGAGATACGCAGTATTTT
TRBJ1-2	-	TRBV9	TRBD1	CASSFQGVDGYTF	TGTGCCAGCAGCTTCCAGGGGGTGGATGGCTACACCTTC
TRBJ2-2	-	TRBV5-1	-	CASSPAQGRGGELFF	TGCGCCAGCAGCCCCGCGCAGGGGCGGGGCGGGGAGCTGTTTTTT
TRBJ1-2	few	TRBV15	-	CATSRDRAAYGYTF	TGTGCCACCAGCAGAGATCGGGCAGCCTATGGCTACACCTTC
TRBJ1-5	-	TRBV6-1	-	CASSEAVGGGPQHF	TGTGCCAGCAGTGAAGCGGTAGGGGGGGGGCCCCAGCATTTT
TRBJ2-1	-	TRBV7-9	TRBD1	CASSLGPGTAREQFF	TGTGCCAGCAGCTTAGGCCCGGGGACAGCACGTGAGCAGTTCTTC
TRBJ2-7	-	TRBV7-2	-	CASSSGARTPYEQYF	TGTGCCAGCAGCTCCGGCGCGCGAACCCCCTACGAGCAGTACTTC
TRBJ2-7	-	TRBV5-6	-	CASSPRRDPTYEQYF	TGTGCCAGCAGCCCCCGCAGGGATCCAACCTACGAGCAGTACTTC
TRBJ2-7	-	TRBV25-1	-	CASSEDSYSYEQYF	TGTGCCAGCAGCGAAGACAGTTACTCCTACGAGCAGTACTTC
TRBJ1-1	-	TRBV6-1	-	CASSELPGADTEAFF	TGTGCCAGCAGTGAACTTCCAGGGGCGGACACTGAAGCTTTCTTT
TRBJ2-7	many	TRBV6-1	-	CASSDRIAGSYEQYF	TGTGCCAGCAGTGATAGGATCGCAGGCTCCTACGAGCAGTACTTC
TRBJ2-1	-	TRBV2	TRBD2	CASSPSGGAANEQFF	TGTGCCAGCAGTCCTAGCGGGGGGGCCGCCAATGAGCAGTTCTTC
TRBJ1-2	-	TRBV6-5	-	CASSYSKGLSGYTF	TGTGCCAGCAGTTACTCCAAGGGTTTGAGCGGCTACACCTTC
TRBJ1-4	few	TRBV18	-	CASSPPSSGPRAGLFF	TGTGCCAGCTCACCACCATCCAGCGGGCCCCGTGCGGGACTGTTTTTT
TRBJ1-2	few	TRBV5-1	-	CASRLGNTGNYGYTF	TGCGCCAGCAGGTTAGGGAACACGGGAAACTATGGCTACACCTTC
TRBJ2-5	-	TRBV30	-	CAWRTVPQETQYF	TGTGCCTGGAGGACGGTCCCCCAAGAGACCCAGTACTTC
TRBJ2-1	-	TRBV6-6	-	CASSYSWDNEQFF	TGTGCCAGCAGTTACTCGTGGGACAATGAGCAGTTCTTC
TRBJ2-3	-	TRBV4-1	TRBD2	CASSQDGGSGVPQGDTQYF	TGCGCCAGCAGCCAAGACGGGGGTAGCGGGGTGCCGCAGGGAGATACGCAGTATTTT
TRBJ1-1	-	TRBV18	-	CASSPGVAFNTEAFF	TGTGCCAGCTCACCAGGGGTGGCCTTTAACACTGAAGCTTTCTTT
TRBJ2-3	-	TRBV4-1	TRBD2	CASSQSGLAGAGDTQYF	TGCGCCAGCAGCCAATCGGGACTAGCGGGAGCGGGAGATACGCAGTATTTT
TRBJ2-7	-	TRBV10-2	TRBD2	CASSELVAGTGEQYF	TGCGCCAGCAGTGAGTTGGTAGCGGGGACGGGGGAGCAGTACTTC
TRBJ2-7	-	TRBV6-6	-	CASSYAGSSYEQYF	TGTGCCAGCAGTTACGCTGGAAGCTCCTACGAGCAGTACTTC
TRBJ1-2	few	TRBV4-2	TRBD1	CASSQGDMTGGAVYGYTF	TGTGCCAGCAGCCAAGGCGACATGACAGGGGGCGCAGTCTATGGCTACACCTTC